This TCR beta chain was documented in a study of HIV-infected children after antiretroviral therapy interruption. Treatment described: PENTA 11 planned treatment interruption arm or continuous ART arm. CDR1 SGHTA and CDR2 FQGNSA come from the germline V gene. The CDR3 is made up of 13 amino acids. V dropped 1 base and J dropped 4 bases, with 5 bases sitting between them. The TCR library was built from RNA with a 3' RACE protocol and unique molecular identifiers. MiXCR, applied by TCRdb to the 3' RACE reads, yields one record per CDR3 protein. The profile shows about 89,000 distinct CDR3 sequences, roughly 6.7% of them singletons. This clonotype was detected many times.

This material consisted of CD45RA+ CD4+ T cells from PBMCs, pooled from several time points, taken from a donor given antiretroviral therapy, either interrupted or continuous. Stated subset: naive CD4+ CD45RA+ CD45RO- T cells. The TCR sequence derives from a pool of human donors with HIV. J is TRBJ1-3 and V is TRBV7-2; perhaps TRBD1 as D (5 bases). The CDR3 here is CASSLGQGNTIYF. The CDR3 DNA follows: TGTGCCAGCAGCTTAGGACAGGGAAACACCATATATTTT.